This T cell receptor beta chain was recorded in a study of prognosis after radiotherapy for stage I lung cancer (dated by TCRdb to the early 2020s). Broadly, across the study: Between early 2018 and 2019, approximately 18 stage I NSCLC patients were enrolled in Nanjing, China. The cohort included approximately 13 men and more than 5 women, with a median age of approximately 76 years and a range of about 53 to 95 years. A total of around 40 blood samples from roughly 20 patients were sequenced, with one sample obtained before and one obtained after SBRT for each patient. Every patient was deemed medically inoperable, approximately 11 because of comorbidities and seven or eight because they refused surgery. After SBRT, distant metastases developed in four of the 19 patients at a median of 7 months, while the remaining 15 patients had no significant progression. In every patient, SBRT was given without any concurrent therapy. Peripheral blood TCR beta repertoires were profiled in stage I NSCLC patients before and after stereotactic body radiotherapy, and the repertoires were related to distant failure. Tumor histology was squamous cell carcinoma in about seven patients and adenocarcinoma in twelve. Using image-guided IMRT or VMAT, SBRT was delivered in 3 to 5 fractions at a biologically effective dose of at least 100 Gy. The study included approximately 14 patients with newly diagnosed primary stage I lung tumors and several with oligometastatic NSCLC after surgical resection of the primary tumor. What the research found in general, with its limitations: Tumor specificity of expanded TCR clones was not determined. After SBRT, the number of unique TCR clones decreased (median roughly 10,000 before versus fewer than 7,500 after; Wilcoxon paired P=0.011). All reported P values were unadjusted for multiple comparisons. TRBV and TRBJ usage frequencies reportedly differed by metastasis status, in two V genes at baseline and in fewer than ten V and two J genes after SBRT. The study was limited by the small cohort and short follow-up, and independent validation of the study findings is required. Post-SBRT Shannon entropy and its change from baseline were lower in patients who developed distant metastases; baseline Shannon entropy was not associated with metastases.

Two rounds of multiplex PCR were performed to amplify the TCR beta CDR3 region from genomic DNA. In the first round of PCR, primers specific to each TRBV and TRBJ gene were used, and the primer sequences are filed in Chinese patent CN105087789A. The second PCR round used universal primers. The Roche High Pure PCR Template Preparation Kit was used to extract genomic DNA from the frozen PBMCs. The libraries underwent paired-end sequencing with 151 bp reads on an Illumina HiSeq 3000. On the authors' methods: CutAdapt was used to discard raw reads that did not contain the multiplex PCR primer sequences. PEAR was used to merge high-quality paired reads into contigs. By aligning each contig to reference sequences, MiXCR assigned the TRB V, D and J gene segments to that contig. CDR3 sequences were clustered by base quality and sequence similarity to remove sequencing errors. Shannon entropy normalized by the natural log of productive TCR sequence number was used as the measure of diversity. To get clonality, Shannon entropy was divided by the natural log of the number of unique clonotypes, and that result was subtracted from one. The Youden index of ROC curves was used to select progression-free survival cut-offs for repertoire metrics, and analyses were performed in R 3.5.3. The raw public reads went through TCRdb reprocessing: fastp at Q25, MiXCR clone calling, in-frame beta chains kept. One record per CDR3 amino acid sequence lists the most common genes and DNA. It is TCRdb's table, rather than the study itself, that gives the V and J calls and clone size. The sample table shows about 22,000 distinct CDR3 sequences, and approximately 39% are seen once. The ten largest clonotypes hold just over 55% of the sample.

In the case of this clonotype: No cognate antigen has been identified for it. There are no base qualities to consult, and no much larger clone falls within one base.

A history of other malignancies or of prior chemotherapy or radiotherapy was absent in all patients, and node-negative disease was shown on CT and PET/CT in all patients. At each of two time points, about 6 milliliters of peripheral venous blood were collected into EDTA tubes. Ficoll-Paque Plus density-gradient centrifugation was used to isolate PBMCs. Right after collection, samples were placed at -80 degrees C and kept there until analysis. The TCR sequence derives from a donor aged 50 or older with non-small cell lung cancer. The sample consisted of PBMCs, taken before or after stereotactic body radiation therapy (not recorded which).

The sequenced DNA: TGTGCCAGCACTGTTCGTATGTGCTATCAGCCCCAGCATTTT. This gives the protein CASTVRMCYQPQHF. The chain was built from TRBV6-1 and TRBJ1-5, with the D gene call left open. The CDR3 runs 14 amino acids, cysteine and phenylalanine included. Only the CDR3 part of the read is kept: 42 bases, read in frame from the first base. Trimming costs V 7 bases and J 5 bases, and their ends lie 15 bases apart. The germline V gene supplies CDR1 MNHNS and CDR2 SASEGT.